This record covers a single TCR beta chain. Its specificity is unknown. Sequenced material consisted of expressed TCRB transcripts (all of the isolated RNA was reverse transcribed). Regulatory, naive and central memory T cell samples averaged around 3.5 million reads. Sequencing used immunoSEQ multiplex PCR; TCRdb keeps in-frame clones, though not all of them. The sample includes fewer than 250,000 clones, 68% of them seen just once. This entry comes from a study of beta chain features in type 1 diabetes. Findings and caveats of the study: It was possible that PCR favored shorter templates, equally so in patients and controls. Sampled from patients, naive, central memory and Treg TCRB repertoires appeared more similar than those sampled from healthy donors. All four CD4+ subsets of Type 1 diabetes patients contained TCRB CDR3s that were moderately but significantly shorter.

The CDR3 has 15 amino acids. Germline CDR1 is MNHEY and CDR2 is SVGAGI. The V and J ends lost 6 bases and 2 bases, in that order; junction bases with no gene match: 5. What was sequenced was naive CD4+ T cells from blood. The J gene is TRBJ2-4, the V gene TRBV6-5; TRBD2 matches at 9 bases. The receptor comes from a man aged 30 to 45 in good health. The CDR3 loop is CASRAGGLTKNIQYF. The CDR3 bases are TGTGCCAGCAGGGCGGGGGGGCTGACCAAAAACATTCAGTACTTC.